The next 30 T cell receptor beta chains were all read from a single sample in a study of shared clonotypes between healthy human individuals. Some clones are missing from TCRdb's copy, which holds only in-frame ones; the method was immunoSEQ multiplex PCR. The sample holds about 2 million clones; just under 95% are singletons and the top ten take about 1.1%. Naive-designated CD8 cells lacked CD45RO, were positively enriched for CCR7, and omitted terminally differentiated effector memory CD45RA+ cells. The sample was naive CD8+ T cells sorted from blood. The receptors come from a man between 18 and 35 years old in good health.

This chain connects TRBV5-6 to TRBJ2-6, with a weak D call TRBD1 (7 bases). Germline CDR1 is SGHDT and CDR2 is YYEEEE. V lost 2 bases, J lost 2 bases, and 14 bases lay in between. The CDR3 covers 17 residues. CDR3 sequence: CASSLGGGPAGANVLTF. CDR3 in DNA: TGTGCCAGCAGCTTAGGAGGGGGCCCGGCTGGGGCCAACGTCCTGACTTTC.

This clone was seen only once. DNA of the CDR3: TGTGCCAGCAAGGTGAGCGGGTACTACGAGCAGTACTTC. It is translated as CASKVSGYYEQYF. The chain uses TRBV27 and TRBJ2-7, with a possible D match to TRBD2 (6 bases). This CDR3 is 13 amino acids long. Per germline, CDR1 MNHEY and CDR2 SMNVEV (reference sequence). V lost 7 bases and J 3 bases, leaving 13 bases between the germline ends.

Points on this clone: Other DNA sequences in the same sample also yield this CDR3. The J gene is TRBJ2-7, the V gene TRBV10-2; D perhaps matches TRBD2 (6 bases). V was cut by 3 bases and J by 2 bases, with 8 bases left in between. CDR3 length: 13 amino acids. Germline values: CDR1 WSHSY, CDR2 SAAADI. In nucleotides, the CDR3 is TGCGCCAGCAGTGACGGGGGACCCTACGAGCAGTACTTC. This translates into CASSDGGPYEQYF.

The chain has TRBV7-9 and TRBJ1-4, with D perhaps matching TRBD1 (5 bases). Trimming cost V 5 bases and J 7 bases, with 23 bases left between them. Germline assignment: CDR1 SEHNR and CDR2 FQNEAQ (reference sequence). This CDR3 has 17 amino acids. The CDR3 loop reads CASSPNAGQRGGEKLFF. Here the CDR3 DNA reads TGTGCCAGCAGCCCGAACGCGGGGCAGAGGGGAGGTGAAAAACTGTTTTTT. The full variable domain, completed using reference TRBV7-9 and TRBJ1-4, is DTGVSQNPRHKITKRGQNVTFRCDPISEHNRLYWYRQTLGQGPEFLTYFQNEAQLEKSRLLSDRFSAERPKGSFSTLEIQRTEQGDSAMYLCASSPNAGQRGGEKLFFGSGTQLSVL.

V is TRBV25-1 and J is TRBJ2-1; 8 nucleotides align to TRBD1. The ends lost 10 bases at V and 7 bases at J; junction bases unmatched: 3. The CDR3 runs 11 residues. CDR1 is MGHDK and CDR2 is SYGVNS in the germline V gene. CDR3 protein: CATRTGNEQFF. The CDR3 DNA follows: TGTGCCACCCGGACAGGGAATGAGCAGTTCTTC.

This clone was detected once. The chain combines TRBV19 with TRBJ2-2; D may be TRBD1 (6 bases). This CDR3 has 14 amino acids. Germline V lookup: CDR1 LNHDA, CDR2 SQIVND (reference sequence). With 1 base removed from V and 8 bases from J, the gap between germline ends came to 11 bases. In nucleotides, the CDR3 is TGTGCCAGTAGTATAGTGGGACAACATGGGGAGCTGTTTTTT. Translating gives CASSIVGQHGELFF.

The chain combines TRBV11-2 with TRBJ2-3, with D maybe TRBD1 (6 bases). With 1 base removed from V and 1 base from J, the gap between germline ends came to 9 bases. Per the germline V gene, CDR1 is SGHAT and CDR2 is FQNNGV. The CDR3 has 15 amino acids. The CDR3 bases are TGTGCCAGCAGCTTAGTGAGGACAGGCACAGATACGCAGTATTTT. This translates into CASSLVRTGTDTQYF.

The V and J genes are TRBV5-4 and TRBJ2-3; D is unclear. Trimming removed 5 bases at V and 2 bases at J, with 6 bases between. CDR3 length: 12 residues. Germline loops: CDR1 SGHNT, CDR2 YYREEE (reference sequence). The DNA of the CDR3 is TGTGCCAGCAGGTCGACCACAGATACGCAGTATTTT. It specifies CASRSTTDTQYF.

This chain uses TRBV4-3 with TRBJ2-5, with 8 positions matching TRBD2. The CDR3 totals 19 residues. The V gene's germline CDR1 is LGHNA and CDR2 YSLEER. V shed 0 bases and J 1 base; nucleotides not matched to a gene: 13. CDR3 sequence (DNA): TGCGCCAGCAGCCAAGAGTTCTTGGGGCTAGCGGGCCGCCAAGAGACCCAGTACTTC. Residues: CASSQEFLGLAGRQETQYF.

The V gene is TRBV4-1, the J gene TRBJ2-7, with a weak D call TRBD2 (6 bases). From germline, CDR1 is MGHRA and CDR2 YSYEKL. The CDR3 has 14 residues. V was pared by 2 bases and J by 5 bases, with 13 bases between. CDR3 coding DNA: TGCGCCAGCAGCCAAATCGGAGGGGAAAACGAGCAGTACTTC. Translated: CASSQIGGENEQYF.

This sequence joins TRBV4-2 and TRBJ2-1; weak D call: TRBD1 (6 bases). V lost 2 bases to trimming and J lost 8 bases, with 25 bases between them. The germline gives CDR1 LGHNA, CDR2 YNFKEQ. CDR3 size: 18 residues. The CDR3 DNA reads as TGTGCCAGCAGCCAACCCATATATTCAGGGGACGAACTCTATGAGCAGTTCTTC. Translated, it gives CASSQPIYSGDELYEQFF.

This clone was seen once. The chain joins TRBV27 to TRBJ2-7; D gene unclear. This CDR3 region has 14 residues. The germline CDR1 and CDR2 sequences are MNHEY and SMNVEV (reference sequence). Trimming left V 7 bases short and J 0 bases short, with 13 bases between. The CDR3 sequence: CASTFKTSSYEQYF. The CDR3 nucleotides read TGTGCCAGCACCTTCAAAACCAGCTCCTACGAGCAGTACTTC.

The chain links TRBV5-1 to TRBJ2-7, with TRBD1 matching over 8 bases. CDR3 length equals 16 residues. CDR1 and CDR2 from the germline V gene are SGHRS and YFSETQ. V was pared by 4 bases and J by 2 bases, with 11 bases of the junction left unmatched. The CDR3 loop is CASSQDRVDPAYEQYF. CDR3 DNA sequence: TGCGCCAGCAGCCAGGACAGGGTGGACCCTGCCTACGAGCAGTACTTC. Filled out from reference TRBV5-1 and TRBJ2-7, the complete variable domain reads KAGVTQTPRYLIKTRGQQVTLSCSPISGHRSVSWYQQTPGQGLQFLFEYFSETQRNKGNFPGRFSGRQFSNSRSEMNVSTLELGDSALYLCASSQDRVDPAYEQYFGPGTRLTVT.

This clone has just one count. The CDR3 protein is CASNGGTSDEQYF. The DNA for the CDR3 is TGTGCCAGCAATGGCGGGACTAGCGACGAGCAGTACTTC. This chain links TRBV2 with TRBJ2-7, with 10 bases matching TRBD2. J gave up 5 bases and V 7 bases, and 5 bases lay outside the gene matches. Germline loops: CDR1 SNHLY, CDR2 FYNNEI. This CDR3 region has 13 residues.

This clone is a singleton in its sample. The chain is built from TRBV10-3 and TRBJ2-3; perhaps D is TRBD1 or TRBD2 (5 bases each). From germline, CDR1 is ENHRY and CDR2 SYGVKD. The V gene lost 4 bases and the J gene lost 3 bases, with 11 bases spanning the gap. This CDR3 comprises 14 residues. CDR3 DNA sequence: TGTGCCATCAGTGGGGGGTCGTTAACAGATACGCAGTATTTT. Amino acid sequence: CAISGGSLTDTQYF.

V and J are TRBV13 and TRBJ1-2, with 9 positions matching TRBD1. CDR3 length equals 17 residues. Germline V gene sequence: CDR1 PRHDT, CDR2 FYEKMQ (reference sequence). The junction had 5 bases not matched to a gene; V was cut back by 0 bases and J by 0 bases. In nucleotides, the CDR3 is TGTGCCAGCAGCTTAGGGACAGGGGGGGGAGCTAACTATGGCTACACCTTC. This sequence encodes CASSLGTGGGANYGYTF.

This clone was seen a single time. V and J are TRBV6-5 and TRBJ2-2; D gene unclear. Trimming removed 2 bases from V and 7 bases from J, with 8 bases in between. The germline V gene has CDR1 MNHEY and CDR2 SVGAGI. The CDR3 extends over 13 amino acids. The CDR3 DNA follows: TGTGCCAGCAGTTACAACCATGGCGGGGAGCTGTTTTTT. Translated, it gives CASSYNHGGELFF.

J is TRBJ1-4 and V is TRBV6-4, with 11 bases identical to TRBD1. Germline V lookup: CDR1 MRHNA, CDR2 SNTAGT. V lost 7 bases to trimming and J lost 4 bases; unmatched junction nucleotides: 8. The CDR3 spans 16 residues. The CDR3 loop reads CASMPGQGEYNEKLFF. CDR3 coding DNA: TGTGCCAGCATGCCGGGACAGGGGGAATATAATGAAAAACTGTTTTTT.

The V and J genes are TRBV7-9 and TRBJ2-2; D remains unclear. From germline, CDR1 is SEHNR and CDR2 FQNEAQ (reference sequence). The CDR3 covers 14 residues. Trimming removed 5 bases from V and 4 bases from J, with 11 bases in between. In DNA form, the CDR3 reads TGTGCCAGCAGCCCCCCGGTCGTCACCGGGGAGCTGTTTTTT. Its translation: CASSPPVVTGELFF.

The chain couples TRBV4-3 to TRBJ1-2; a weak D match, TRBD1 (6 bases). Germline V gives CDR1 LGHNA, CDR2 YSLEER. V lost 6 bases, J lost 1 base, and 15 bases lay in between. The CDR3 is made up of 15 amino acids. CDR3 region: CASSGIIRGNYGYTF. As DNA, the CDR3 is TGCGCCAGCAGTGGGATTATCAGGGGTAACTATGGCTACACCTTC.

The chain carries TRBV5-4 and TRBJ2-7, with TRBD2 matching 11 bases. Trimming cost V 3 bases and J 1 base; bases outside gene matches: 9. The CDR3 is 17 amino acids. In germline, CDR1 is SGHNT, CDR2 YYREEE (reference sequence). CDR3 sequence (DNA): TGTGCCAGCAGCTCGAATAGCGGGAGGGCCGGATCCTACGAGCAGTACTTC. Residues: CASSSNSGRAGSYEQYF.

V gene TRBV30 combines with J gene TRBJ2-7, with unresolved D. Germline V gene sequence: CDR1 GTSNPN, CDR2 SVGIG (reference sequence). CDR3 length: 13 residues. Deletions cut 0 bases from V and 6 bases from J, with 12 bases between. As DNA, the CDR3 is TGTGCCTGGAGTGTTAGTAGAGGAAGCGAGCAGTACTTC. Protein product: CAWSVSRGSEQYF.

This sequence joins TRBV13 and TRBJ1-1; D is uncertain. Trimming removed 5 bases at V and 1 base at J, with 8 bases between. CDR1 and CDR2 (germline): PRHDT, FYEKMQ (reference sequence). This CDR3 spans 13 amino acids. The CDR3: CASSPDWNTEAFF. For the CDR3, the DNA is TGTGCCAGCAGCCCGGACTGGAACACTGAAGCTTTCTTT.

The chain uses TRBV7-9 and TRBJ2-4; possibly TRBD1 for D (7 bases). CDR1 SEHNR and CDR2 FQNEAQ come from the germline V gene (reference sequence). V was pared by 2 bases and J by 7 bases, with 15 bases between. CDR3 length: 15 amino acids. This CDR3 is CASSLSETGRNIQYF. CDR3 bases: TGTGCCAGCAGCTTATCGGAGACAGGGAGGAACATTCAGTACTTC.

V and J are TRBV5-4 and TRBJ2-1; D is uncertain. The germline V gene has CDR1 SGHNT and CDR2 YYREEE (reference sequence). CDR3 length: 15 amino acids. V was pared by 3 bases and J by 3 bases, with 13 bases between. The CDR3 protein is CASSSGPLVYNEQFF. As DNA, the CDR3 is TGTGCCAGCAGCTCAGGACCGCTCGTCTACAATGAGCAGTTCTTC.

The chain combines TRBV29-1 with TRBJ2-7, with D maybe TRBD1 (6 bases). Germline V gene lookup returns CDR1 SQVTM and CDR2 ANQGSEA. The CDR3 sequence is 13 residues long. The V gene lost 6 bases and the J gene lost 2 bases, with 14 bases spanning the gap. This CDR3 reads CSVQGTFPYEQYF. The CDR3 DNA is TGCAGCGTCCAGGGGACATTTCCCTACGAGCAGTACTTC.

The J gene is TRBJ2-3, the V gene TRBV28, with D possibly matching TRBD1 (6 bases). Germline CDR1 and CDR2: MDHEN and SYDVKM. The CDR3 extends over 15 amino acids. V was pared by 6 bases and J by 2 bases, with 15 bases between. In DNA form, the CDR3 reads TGTGCCAGCAGCTTGGACAGAGCTCCCACAGATACGCAGTATTTT. Residues: CASSLDRAPTDTQYF.

The chain joins TRBV27 to TRBJ1-2; D is perhaps TRBD1 (5 bases). The CDR3 totals 13 residues. Trimming took 5 bases from V and 4 from J, leaving 11 bases between them. Germline V gene data show CDR1 as MNHEY and CDR2 as SMNVEV (reference sequence). The CDR3 protein is CASSPRVAYGYTF. In nucleotides, the CDR3 is TGTGCCAGCAGTCCCAGGGTGGCCTATGGCTACACCTTC.

The chain links TRBV6-1 to TRBJ1-4, with a weak D call TRBD1 (5 bases). The germline CDR1 and CDR2 sequences are MNHNS and SASEGT. V was pared by 5 bases and J by 4 bases, with 11 bases between. This CDR3 contains 14 residues. The DNA of the CDR3 is TGTGCCAGCAGTCGGGGGGGTATTAATGAAAAACTGTTTTTT. Protein product: CASSRGGINEKLFF.

This rearrangement joins TRBV27 to TRBJ1-1; D unresolved. Trimming pared 2 bases from V and 4 bases from J, leaving 11 bases between. Germline V gene lookup returns CDR1 MNHEY and CDR2 SMNVEV (reference sequence). There are 14 residues in the CDR3. In DNA, the CDR3 is TGTGCCAGCAGTTTAAGTAGCTTGAGCACTGAAGCTTTCTTT. Amino acid sequence: CASSLSSLSTEAFF.